This T cell receptor beta chain was recorded in a study of T cell responses to AZD1222 COVID-19 vaccine. TCRdb's copy holds only in-frame clones and misses some; the assay was immunoSEQ multiplex PCR. The data show about 270,000 clones, about 94% seen once. The CDR3 length is 14 residues. Germline V gives CDR1 KGHSH, CDR2 LQKENI. Trimming removed 3 bases at V and 3 bases at J, with 12 bases between. Some second doses came at about 4 weeks and others at about 12 weeks; these were pooled. This clonotype was obtained from an adult who received the AZD1222 COVID-19 vaccine. The sample in question was peripheral blood, obtained 28 days after the second AZD1222 dose. The rearrangement uses TRBV18 and TRBJ2-7; D is ambiguous. Written as DNA, the CDR3 is TGTGCCAGCTCACCTGCAGACGGAGACTACGAGCAGTACTTC. It encodes CASSPADGDYEQYF.